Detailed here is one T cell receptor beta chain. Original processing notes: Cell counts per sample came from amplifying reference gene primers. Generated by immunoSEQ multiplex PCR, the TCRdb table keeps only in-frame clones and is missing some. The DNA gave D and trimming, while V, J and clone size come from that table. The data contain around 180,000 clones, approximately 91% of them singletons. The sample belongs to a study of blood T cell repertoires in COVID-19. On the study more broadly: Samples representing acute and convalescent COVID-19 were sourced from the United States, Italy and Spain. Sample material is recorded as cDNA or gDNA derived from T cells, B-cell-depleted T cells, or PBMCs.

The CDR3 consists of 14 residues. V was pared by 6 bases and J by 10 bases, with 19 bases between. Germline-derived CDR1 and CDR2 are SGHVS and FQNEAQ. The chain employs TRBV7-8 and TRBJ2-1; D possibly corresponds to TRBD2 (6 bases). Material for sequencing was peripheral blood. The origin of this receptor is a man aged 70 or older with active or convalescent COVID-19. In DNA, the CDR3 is TGTGCCAGCAGACAACCGGGACTCCCTACCGAGCAGTTCTTC. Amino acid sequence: CASRQPGLPTEQFF.